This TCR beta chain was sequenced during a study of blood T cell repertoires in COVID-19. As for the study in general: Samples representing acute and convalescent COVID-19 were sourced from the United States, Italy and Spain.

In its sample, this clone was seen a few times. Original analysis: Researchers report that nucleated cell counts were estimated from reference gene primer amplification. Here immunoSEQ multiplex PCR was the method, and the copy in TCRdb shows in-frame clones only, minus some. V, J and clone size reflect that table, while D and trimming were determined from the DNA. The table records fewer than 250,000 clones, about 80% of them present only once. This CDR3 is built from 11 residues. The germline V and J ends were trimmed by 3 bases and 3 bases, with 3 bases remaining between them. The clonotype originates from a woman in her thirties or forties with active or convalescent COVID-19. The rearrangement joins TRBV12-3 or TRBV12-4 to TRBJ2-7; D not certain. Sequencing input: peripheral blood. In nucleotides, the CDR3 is TGTGCCAGCAGTTTCGGCTACGAGCAGTACTTC. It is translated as CASSFGYEQYF.